The 19 T cell receptor beta chains below all came from one sample that was sequenced in a study of immune heterogeneity within non-small cell lung tumors. TCR beta CDR3 amplification used multiplex PCR with 32 V and 13 J primers. TCRdb reprocessed the multiplex PCR reads via MiXCR and lists one record per CDR3 protein. The table records around 12,000 distinct CDR3 sequences, roughly 30% of them present only once. The starting template was genomic DNA from bulk tumor, 450 to 650 ng per sample. Several biopsies per primary tumor were taken during surgery, spaced as far apart as possible. Curative operations were performed on patients who had untreated, newly diagnosed non-small cell lung cancer. The sequenced sample was lung tumor tissue. All receptors derive from a woman aged 45-60 years with non-small cell lung cancer.

The genes are TRBV18 and TRBJ2-1, with 14 bases fitting TRBD2. The CDR3 loop spans 17 amino acids. Germline values: CDR1 KGHSH, CDR2 LQKENI. V shed 4 bases, J shed 0 bases, and the junction held 2 bases outside the gene matches. The CDR3 here is CASSRTSGGSSYNEQFF. The CDR3 DNA follows: TGTGCCAGCTCACGGACTAGCGGGGGGAGCTCCTACAATGAGCAGTTCTTC.

On this clonotype itself: An end of the junction does not agree with germline; a read error may underlie this. V is TRBV7-2 and J is TRBJ2-1; D gene ambiguous. The germline V gene encodes CDR1 SGHTA and CDR2 FQGNSA. CDR3 length: 15 residues. Here the CDR3 DNA reads TGCGCCAGCAGCCAGGAACCCCAGGTGGGGAATGAGCAGTTCTTC. This encodes CASSQEPQVGNEQFF.

This clonotype was seen more than once but under ten times. The chain joins TRBV5-6 to TRBJ2-2; D gene uncertain. Germline loops: CDR1 SGHDT, CDR2 YYEEEE. The CDR3 has 14 amino acids. V gave up 0 bases and J gave up 5 bases, with 8 bases separating them. In DNA, the CDR3 is TGTGCCAGCAGCTTGGCCATGCAAACCGGGGAGCTGTTTTTT. The encoded protein is CASSLAMQTGELFF.

The V call is TRBV10-1, the J call TRBJ2-7; a possible D gene is TRBD2 (6 bases). CDR3 length: 15 amino acids. Germline CDR1 is WNHNN and CDR2 is SYGVQD (reference sequence). V lost 0 bases to trimming and J lost 1 base, with 10 bases between them. The CDR3 DNA follows: TGCGCCAGCAGTGAGTCCGGGGGAAGGTCCTACGAGCAGTACTTC. Translation: CASSESGGRSYEQYF.

This clonotype has ten or more counts. CDR3 bases: TGTGCCAGCAGTTTGTATAGTTTCACTGAAGCTTTCTTT. This sequence encodes CASSLYSFTEAFF. This sequence joins TRBV28 and TRBJ1-1; no clear D gene. Between the trimmed V and J ends, which lost 3 bases and 4 bases, there was a span of 9 bases. The CDR3 extends over 13 amino acids. CDR1 is MDHEN and CDR2 is SYDVKM in the germline V gene.

Remarks on this clonotype: A junction boundary mismatches the germline segment, possibly from a read error. V gene TRBV11-2 combines with J gene TRBJ2-1; 8 bases fit TRBD2. Per the germline V gene, CDR1 is SGHAT and CDR2 is FQNNGV. The CDR3 contains 15 residues. Here the CDR3 reads CARSSRGGGVNEQFF. The DNA of the CDR3 is TGTGCCAGAAGCTCCCGGGGGGGCGGAGTCAATGAGCAGTTCTTC.

This clonotype was detected many times. This sequence joins TRBV12-3 or TRBV12-4 and TRBJ1-5, with D tentatively TRBD1 (6 bases). V was pared by 3 bases and J by 9 bases, with 15 bases between. This CDR3 contains 14 residues. CDR3 bases: TGTGCCAGCAGTTTGAGTGGGGGGGCCTGGCCCCAGCATTTT. Translating it yields CASSLSGGAWPQHF.

By sample fraction, this clonotype is medium-sized. The CDR3 DNA reads TGTGCCATCAGACGGGACCCGGGGGTCTCCGAGCAGTACTTC. Protein sequence: CAIRRDPGVSEQYF. J is TRBJ2-7 and V is TRBV10-3, with TRBD2 as a possible D gene (6 bases). The CDR3 has 14 residues. Deletions cut 6 bases from V and 6 bases from J, with 18 bases between. Germline CDR1 is ENHRY and CDR2 is SYGVKD.

This clonotype was seen a few times. The chain recombines TRBV9 with TRBJ1-1; TRBD1 might be the D (5 bases). The CDR3 has 12 amino acids. Germline V gene sequence: CDR1 SGDLS, CDR2 YYNGEE. The V end lost 0 bases, the J end lost 8 bases, and 8 bases lay between the germline ends. For the CDR3, the DNA is TGTGCCAGCAGCGTAGGGGGGGTCGAAGCTTTCTTT. Translating it yields CASSVGGVEAFF. Based on the CDR3 plus reference TRBV9 and TRBJ1-1, the full variable domain is DSGVTQTPKHLITATGQRVTLRCSPRSGDLSVYWYQQSLDQGLQFLIQYYNGEERAKGNILERFSAQQFPDLHSELNLSSLELGDSALYFCASSVGGVEAFFGQGTRLTVV.

V gene TRBV19 combines with J gene TRBJ2-7, with 9 bases that match TRBD2. V trimming: 3 bases; J trimming: 1 base; junction bases outside the gene matches: 10. This CDR3 region has 17 residues. Germline CDR1 is LNHDA and CDR2 is SQIVND (reference sequence). CDR3 in amino acids: CASSISGGLAGSYEQYF. The CDR3 DNA follows: TGTGCCAGTAGTATTTCGGGAGGGCTAGCGGGGTCCTACGAGCAGTACTTC.

The sample holds many counts of this clonotype. This chain links TRBV6-1 with TRBJ1-3; D is unresolved. Germline V gives CDR1 MNHNS, CDR2 SASEGT. Trimming took 0 bases from V and 0 from J, leaving 3 bases between them. The CDR3 is made up of 14 amino acids. CDR3 coding DNA: TGTGCCAGCAGTGAAGCCTTCTCTGGAAACACCATATATTTT. This codes for CASSEAFSGNTIYF.

The table lists this clonotype with a few counts. This chain connects TRBV15 to TRBJ1-2; no firm D call. V gave up 5 bases and J gave up 4 bases, with 17 bases separating them. Per the germline V gene, CDR1 is LNHNV and CDR2 is YYDKDF (reference sequence). The CDR3 length is 15 residues. The CDR3 DNA reads as TGTGCCACCAGCCCACGACTCGACCCCCGCTATGGCTACACCTTC. Its translation: CATSPRLDPRYGYTF.

This chain joins TRBV28 and TRBJ2-5; TRBD1 matches at 7 bases. V was clipped by 5 bases and J by 4 bases; unmatched bases: 10. Germline V gene lookup returns CDR1 MDHEN and CDR2 SYDVKM. The CDR3 loop spans 15 amino acids. The CDR3 DNA sequence: TGTGCCAGCAGTGCAATACAGGGGTCCGGAGAGACCCAGTACTTC. Residues: CASSAIQGSGETQYF.

About this clonotype itself: At one boundary the junction diverges from the germline segment, which might be a read error. The chain uses TRBV24-1 and TRBJ2-1; D not certain. The CDR3 spans 14 residues. The germline V gene encodes CDR1 KGHDR and CDR2 SFDVKD. Here the CDR3 reads CATSDLAQNNQQSF. Written as DNA, the CDR3 is TGTGCCACGAGTGATTTAGCACAGAACAATCAGCAGTCCTTC.

V gene TRBV28 combines with J gene TRBJ1-1, with 8 bases identical to TRBD1. J gave up 3 bases and V 5 bases, and 14 bases lay outside the gene matches. Germline V gene data show CDR1 as MDHEN and CDR2 as SYDVKM. This CDR3 comprises 17 residues. Written as DNA, the CDR3 is TGTGCCAGCAGTCCTCGGGGACAGGTCTTATGGGACACTGAAGCTTTCTTT. Protein: CASSPRGQVLWDTEAFF. Based on the CDR3 plus reference TRBV28 and TRBJ1-1, the full variable domain is DVKVTQSSRYLVKRTGEKVFLECVQDMDHENMFWYRQDPGLGLRLIYFSYDVKMKEKGDIPEGYSVSREKKERFSLILESASTNQTSMYLCASSPRGQVLWDTEAFFGQGTRLTVV.

The gene calls are TRBV19 and TRBJ2-1; D perhaps matches TRBD2 (6 bases). Trimming cost V 1 base and J 7 bases, with 23 bases left between them. The CDR3 sequence is 18 residues long. Germline CDR1 LNHDA, CDR2 SQIVND (reference sequence). The CDR3 coding sequence is TGTGCCAGTAGTATAGCTTTAGCGGCAGGGCCTTCCTTAAATGAGCAGTTCTTC. This codes for CASSIALAAGPSLNEQFF. Based on the CDR3 plus reference TRBV19 and TRBJ2-1, the full variable domain is DGGITQSPKYLFRKEGQNVTLSCEQNLNHDAMYWYRQDPGQGLRLIYYSQIVNDFQKGDIAEGYSVSREKKESFPLTVTSAQKNPTAFYLCASSIALAAGPSLNEQFFGPGTRLTVL.

The chain combines TRBV10-3 with TRBJ2-1; 7 bases agree with TRBD1. Germline CDR1 is ENHRY and CDR2 is SYGVKD. The ends lost 6 bases at V and 3 bases at J; junction bases unmatched: 8. The CDR3 extends over 15 amino acids. CDR3 DNA: TGTGCCATCAGAGATAGACAGGGCAGCTACAATGAGCAGTTCTTC. This gives the protein CAIRDRQGSYNEQFF.

The chain joins TRBV20-1 to TRBJ2-7; TRBD2 matches 9 bases. The CDR3 covers 13 residues. With 8 bases clipped from V and 2 bases from J, the junction kept 7 bases outside the gene matches. CDR1 is DFQATT, CDR2 SNEGSKA, per germline (reference sequence). The CDR3 DNA reads TGCAGTTCGACGAGCGGGGGGACCTACGAGCAGTACTTC. It yields the protein CSSTSGGTYEQYF.

The chain couples TRBV30 to TRBJ1-5; D is undetermined. The CDR3 has 12 residues. V dropped 2 bases and J dropped 3 bases, with 5 bases sitting between them. CDR1 GTSNPN and CDR2 SVGIG come from the germline V gene (reference sequence). The CDR3 here is CAWSRDNQPQHF. The CDR3 nucleotides are TGTGCCTGGAGTCGCGACAATCAGCCCCAGCATTTT. Variable domain in full (rest from reference TRBV30 and TRBJ1-5): SQTIHQWPATLVQPVGSPLSLECTVEGTSNPNLYWYRQAAGRGLQLLFYSVGIGQISSEVPQNLSASRPQDRQFILSSKKLLLSDSGFYLCAWSRDNQPQHFGDGTRLSIL.